Listed below are T cell receptor beta chains from one sample, sequenced in a study of type 1 regulatory T cells. TCRdb re-derived calls from the reads in MiXCR, one entry per CDR3 protein. This table holds 80,000 to 100,000 distinct CDR3 sequences, roughly 31% found once. Input material: CD4+ T cells, either the whole sample or a sorted fraction (not recorded which). The receptors here all came from a human donor in good health. CDR3s include the opening cysteine and the closing phenylalanine or tryptophan. A D gene is named only where the DNA matches it firmly. Size tells how often a clone was seen (once, few, many) or the class of an expanded clone, and some rows leave it out.

clone_size: few
j_call: TRBJ2-3
v_call: TRBV9
d_call: TRBD1
cdr3_nt: TGTGCCAGCAGCGTAGGAGGGGGACAGGGTGCAGATACGCAGTATTTT
cdr3_aa: CASSVGGGQGADTQYF

clone_size: few
j_call: TRBJ2-2
v_call: TRBV3-1
d_call: NA
cdr3_nt: TGTGCCAGCAGTCCTTCGGCCGGCGGGGAGCTGTTTTTT
cdr3_aa: CASSPSAGGELFF

clone_size: NA
j_call: TRBJ2-1
v_call: TRBV20-1
d_call: NA
cdr3_nt: TGCAGTGCTAGAGATGACTGGGACACCCCCCCGTTCTTC
cdr3_aa: CSARDDWDTPPFF

clone_size: many
j_call: TRBJ2-7
v_call: TRBV12-3/TRBV12-4
d_call: TRBD2
cdr3_nt: TGTGCCAGCAGTTTGAGGCTAGCGGAAGGATTCTCCTACGAGCAGTACTTC
cdr3_aa: CASSLRLAEGFSYEQYF

clone_size: NA
j_call: TRBJ2-3
v_call: TRBV6-5
d_call: TRBD2
cdr3_nt: TGTGCCAGCAGGAGACTAGCGGACACAGATACGCAGTATTTT
cdr3_aa: CASRRLADTDTQYF

clone_size: NA
j_call: TRBJ2-1
v_call: TRBV9
d_call: TRBD1
cdr3_nt: TGTGCCAGCAGCGTAGCACGACAGGGAAACAATGAGCAGTTCTTC
cdr3_aa: CASSVARQGNNEQFF

clone_size: NA
j_call: TRBJ1-1
v_call: TRBV20-1
d_call: NA
cdr3_nt: TGCAGTGCTAACCCAAGACAGGCCTATGAAGCTTTCTTT
cdr3_aa: CSANPRQAYEAFF

clone_size: few
j_call: TRBJ1-4
v_call: TRBV6-5
d_call: NA
cdr3_nt: TGTGCCAGCAGACCCGGCTCTAATGAAAAACTGTTTTTT
cdr3_aa: CASRPGSNEKLFF

clone_size: once
j_call: TRBJ2-1
v_call: TRBV7-9
d_call: TRBD2
cdr3_nt: TGTGCCAGCAGCCAAGTTCGAGCGGGAGACAATGAGCAGTTCTTC
cdr3_aa: CASSQVRAGDNEQFF

clone_size: NA
j_call: TRBJ1-5
v_call: TRBV2
d_call: NA
cdr3_nt: TGTGCCAGCAGTGGAGGGGGCAATCAGCCCCAGCATTTT
cdr3_aa: CASSGGGNQPQHF

clone_size: NA
j_call: TRBJ2-5
v_call: TRBV23-1
d_call: NA
cdr3_nt: TGCGCCAGCAGTCAAGAGACAGAACAAGAGACCCAGTACTTC
cdr3_aa: CASSQETEQETQYF

clone_size: NA
j_call: TRBJ2-3
v_call: TRBV7-9
d_call: TRBD1
cdr3_nt: TGTGCCAGCAGTACGCCGGGACAGGGAACGCAGTATTTT
cdr3_aa: CASSTPGQGTQYF

clone_size: few
j_call: TRBJ2-7
v_call: TRBV20-1
d_call: TRBD2
cdr3_nt: TGCAGTGCTAGAGCTTTACGGCTAGCGGGAATCTACGAGCAGTACTTC
cdr3_aa: CSARALRLAGIYEQYF

clone_size: NA
j_call: TRBJ1-5
v_call: TRBV12-5
d_call: TRBD1
cdr3_nt: TGTGCTAGTGGATCGACAGGGGGAGGTCAGCCCCAGCATTTT
cdr3_aa: CASGSTGGGQPQHF

clone_size: many
j_call: TRBJ2-3
v_call: TRBV12-3/TRBV12-4
d_call: NA
cdr3_nt: TGTGCCAGCAGTTTAGACGGGAAGAGTACAGATACGCAGTATTTT
cdr3_aa: CASSLDGKSTDTQYF

clone_size: once
j_call: TRBJ2-3
v_call: TRBV11-2
d_call: NA
cdr3_nt: TGTGCCAGCAGCTCCGACTCCCGAGGGGCCACAGATACGCAGTATTTT
cdr3_aa: CASSSDSRGATDTQYF

clone_size: NA
j_call: TRBJ1-4
v_call: TRBV11-2
d_call: NA
cdr3_nt: TGTGCCAGCAGCAGTACAGGGAACGGTTATGAAAAACTGTTTTTT
cdr3_aa: CASSSTGNGYEKLFF

clone_size: few
j_call: TRBJ1-6
v_call: TRBV16
d_call: NA
cdr3_nt: TGTGCCAGCAGCCTAGCCAGGGGAAATTCACCCCTCCACTTT
cdr3_aa: CASSLARGNSPLHF

clone_size: NA
j_call: TRBJ2-7
v_call: TRBV14
d_call: TRBD2
cdr3_nt: TGTGCCAGCAGCCTACGGACACTAGCGGTATCTCGCGAGCAGTACTTC
cdr3_aa: CASSLRTLAVSREQYF

clone_size: few
j_call: TRBJ2-1
v_call: TRBV9
d_call: NA
cdr3_nt: TGTGCCAGCAGCGCGACCGTGGGCGCGCGGGGTTACAATGAGCAGTTCTTC
cdr3_aa: CASSATVGARGYNEQFF

clone_size: NA
j_call: TRBJ1-1
v_call: TRBV27
d_call: NA
cdr3_nt: TGTGCCAGCAGTTTCCGAAACATGAACACTGAAGCTTTCTTT
cdr3_aa: CASSFRNMNTEAFF

clone_size: NA
j_call: TRBJ2-5
v_call: TRBV7-2
d_call: NA
cdr3_nt: TGTGCCAGCAGCCCCCGGGCCGGGGGCGTCGGGTTTGGGGAGACCCAGTACTTC
cdr3_aa: CASSPRAGGVGFGETQYF

clone_size: few
j_call: TRBJ2-7
v_call: TRBV7-2
d_call: NA
cdr3_nt: TGTGCCAGCAGCTCCGGACGGACAGAGCAGTACTTC
cdr3_aa: CASSSGRTEQYF

clone_size: many
j_call: TRBJ2-7
v_call: TRBV7-9
d_call: NA
cdr3_nt: TGTGCCAGCAGCCTGGGGACTTCGCGCTACGAGCAGTACTTC
cdr3_aa: CASSLGTSRYEQYF

clone_size: NA
j_call: TRBJ2-5
v_call: TRBV6-2/TRBV6-3
d_call: TRBD1
cdr3_nt: TGTGCCAGCAGTTTCCCTCGGACAGGGGGTAGAGAGACCCAGTACTTC
cdr3_aa: CASSFPRTGGRETQYF

clone_size: NA
j_call: TRBJ2-1
v_call: TRBV5-1
d_call: TRBD2
cdr3_nt: TGCGCCAGCAGCTTGGAGGCTAGCGGGGGGACGAGCAGTGGCTTC
cdr3_aa: CASSLEASGGTSSGF

clone_size: NA
j_call: TRBJ1-1
v_call: TRBV7-9
d_call: NA
cdr3_nt: TGTGCCAGCAGCTCCCCCCGGGGCACTGAAGCTTTCTTT
cdr3_aa: CASSSPRGTEAFF

clone_size: NA
j_call: TRBJ2-4
v_call: TRBV28
d_call: TRBD2
cdr3_nt: TGTGCCAGCAGTTTGTGGGCTAGCGGGGGCAAAAACATTCAGTACTTC
cdr3_aa: CASSLWASGGKNIQYF

clone_size: NA
j_call: TRBJ2-7
v_call: TRBV5-1
d_call: TRBD1
cdr3_nt: TGCGCCAGCAGCTTACAGGGGTACGAGCAGTACTTC
cdr3_aa: CASSLQGYEQYF

clone_size: few
j_call: TRBJ1-5
v_call: TRBV2
d_call: NA
cdr3_nt: TGTGCCAGCAGTGAGGTGGGGGGGCAGCCCCAGCATTTT
cdr3_aa: CASSEVGGQPQHF

clone_size: many
j_call: TRBJ2-7
v_call: TRBV7-2
d_call: NA
cdr3_nt: TGTGCCAGCAGCTTAGCCGGGGCAAGCGAGCAGTACTTC
cdr3_aa: CASSLAGASEQYF

clone_size: NA
j_call: TRBJ2-3
v_call: TRBV27
d_call: TRBD2
cdr3_nt: TGTGCCAGCAGCCCCTGGGGCGGGAGCAGGTCAGATACGCAGTATTTT
cdr3_aa: CASSPWGGSRSDTQYF

clone_size: NA
j_call: TRBJ2-4
v_call: TRBV7-2
d_call: NA
cdr3_nt: TGTGCCAGCAGCCCTACGAGGACGGGAAACATTCAGTACTTC
cdr3_aa: CASSPTRTGNIQYF

clone_size: NA
j_call: TRBJ2-7
v_call: TRBV3-1
d_call: TRBD1
cdr3_nt: TGTGCCAGCAGCCAAGCCACAGGGGGCGAGCAGTACTTC
cdr3_aa: CASSQATGGEQYF

clone_size: NA
j_call: TRBJ1-6
v_call: TRBV5-5
d_call: NA
cdr3_nt: TGTGCCAGCAGCTTTCTGGACGTCCCTACACCCCCCCTCCACTTT
cdr3_aa: CASSFLDVPTPPLHF

clone_size: NA
j_call: TRBJ2-7
v_call: TRBV27
d_call: NA
cdr3_nt: TGTGCCAGCACCCCAAGAGAAGGCGGTCCCCCCTACGAGCAGTACTTC
cdr3_aa: CASTPREGGPPYEQYF

clone_size: many
j_call: TRBJ2-3
v_call: TRBV7-8
d_call: TRBD1
cdr3_nt: TGTGCCAGCAGCTTCGGGACAGGAACAGATACGCAGTATTTT
cdr3_aa: CASSFGTGTDTQYF

clone_size: NA
j_call: TRBJ2-7
v_call: TRBV20-1
d_call: NA
cdr3_nt: TGCAGTGCTGCACGGGAGACCTACGAGCAGTACTTC
cdr3_aa: CSAARETYEQYF

clone_size: NA
j_call: TRBJ2-6
v_call: TRBV20-1
d_call: NA
cdr3_nt: TGCAGTGCTCCCCAGGACTCTGGGGCCAACGTCCTGACTTTC
cdr3_aa: CSAPQDSGANVLTF

clone_size: few
j_call: TRBJ1-5
v_call: TRBV19
d_call: NA
cdr3_nt: TGTGCCAGTAGCGATCCAGGGACCCAAGGGGCAGGGGCCCAGCATTTT
cdr3_aa: CASSDPGTQGAGAQHF

clone_size: few
j_call: TRBJ2-2
v_call: TRBV7-6
d_call: TRBD1
cdr3_nt: TGTGCCAGCAGCTTAGAAGGGACAGGGAAGACCGGGGAGCTGTTTTTT
cdr3_aa: CASSLEGTGKTGELFF

clone_size: NA
j_call: TRBJ1-5
v_call: TRBV6-1
d_call: NA
cdr3_nt: TGTGCCAGCAGTGAGACGTTATATAGCAATCAGCCCCAGCATTTT
cdr3_aa: CASSETLYSNQPQHF

clone_size: NA
j_call: TRBJ1-5
v_call: TRBV20-1
d_call: NA
cdr3_nt: TGCAGTGCTAGGGTATCGGGCAATCAGCCCCAGCATTTT
cdr3_aa: CSARVSGNQPQHF

clone_size: NA
j_call: TRBJ2-3
v_call: TRBV14
d_call: NA
cdr3_nt: TGTGCCAGCAGCCAATCAATGGATACGCAGTATTTT
cdr3_aa: CASSQSMDTQYF

clone_size: NA
j_call: TRBJ1-6
v_call: TRBV3-1
d_call: NA
cdr3_nt: TGTGCCAGCAGCCTCGCCTCTGCGGGCGGTTCACCCCTCCACTTT
cdr3_aa: CASSLASAGGSPLHF

clone_size: few
j_call: TRBJ2-7
v_call: TRBV7-8
d_call: TRBD2
cdr3_nt: TGTGCCAGCAGCCAGGGACTAGCGGGAGTTAGGTCCTACGAGCAGTACTTC
cdr3_aa: CASSQGLAGVRSYEQYF

clone_size: NA
j_call: TRBJ1-1
v_call: TRBV19
d_call: TRBD1
cdr3_nt: TGTGCCAGTAGTATAGGACAGGGGTTTAAGCCTGAAGCTTTCTTT
cdr3_aa: CASSIGQGFKPEAFF

clone_size: NA
j_call: TRBJ2-5
v_call: TRBV29-1
d_call: TRBD1
cdr3_nt: TGCAGCGGAACCGGGACAGGGGTTGTGACCCAGTACTTC
cdr3_aa: CSGTGTGVVTQYF

clone_size: NA
j_call: TRBJ2-3
v_call: TRBV5-6
d_call: NA
cdr3_nt: TGTGCCAGCAGCGCGACCTCGGGCGGAGATACGCAGTATTTT
cdr3_aa: CASSATSGGDTQYF

clone_size: few
j_call: TRBJ2-6
v_call: TRBV5-1
d_call: NA
cdr3_nt: TGCGCCAGCAGCTCTCTAGACGCCGGGGCCAACGTCCTGACTTTC
cdr3_aa: CASSSLDAGANVLTF

clone_size: few
j_call: TRBJ2-7
v_call: TRBV6-2/TRBV6-3
d_call: NA
cdr3_nt: TGTGCCAGCAGTTATAAAGTATTGGGGGACTACGAGCAGTACTTC
cdr3_aa: CASSYKVLGDYEQYF

clone_size: NA
j_call: TRBJ1-4
v_call: TRBV7-2
d_call: NA
cdr3_nt: TGTGCCAGCAGCCCGGGACGGTCTAATGAAAAACTGTTTTTT
cdr3_aa: CASSPGRSNEKLFF

clone_size: NA
j_call: TRBJ2-2
v_call: TRBV7-2
d_call: TRBD2
cdr3_nt: TGTGCCAGCAGCTTAGAAAGTGGCGGGAGTTCGACCGGGGAGCTGTTTTTT
cdr3_aa: CASSLESGGSSTGELFF